The T cell receptor (beta chain) under discussion was sequenced for a study of cytomegalovirus exposure and HLA in healthy donors. This CDR3 has 14 residues. The germline V gene has CDR1 SGHRS and CDR2 YFSETQ. V lost 3 bases to trimming and J lost 2 bases; unmatched junction nucleotides: 2. This clone was observed a few times. PCR amplification relied on 60 Vbeta primers (plus 13 Jbeta primers). Assay used: immunoSEQ multiplex PCR; TCRdb lists only in-frame clones, some missing. The table has 150,000 to 200,000 clones, more than 70% seen once. V usage is TRBV5-1 and J usage is TRBJ2-5; 9 bases line up with TRBD1. The sample was PBMCs. The sequence derives from a woman between 40 and 50 years old in good health and CMV-seropositive. CDR3 nucleotide sequence: TGCGCCAGCAGCTGGGGGACAGGGCAAGAGACCCAGTACTTC. Residues: CASSWGTGQETQYF.